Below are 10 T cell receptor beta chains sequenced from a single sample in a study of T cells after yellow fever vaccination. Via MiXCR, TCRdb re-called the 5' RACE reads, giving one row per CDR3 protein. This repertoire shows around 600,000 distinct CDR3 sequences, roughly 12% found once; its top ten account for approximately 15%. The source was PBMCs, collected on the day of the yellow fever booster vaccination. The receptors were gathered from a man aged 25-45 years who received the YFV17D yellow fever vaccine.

CDR3 DNA sequence: TGTGCCAGCAGCCCCACAGGCGTGTATAATTCACCCCTCCACTTT. Translation gives CASSPTGVYNSPLHF. This chain joins TRBV7-2 and TRBJ1-6, with a tentative D call TRBD1 (5 bases). V lost 5 bases to trimming and J lost 4 bases, with 12 bases between them. This CDR3 region has 15 residues. The V gene's germline CDR1 is SGHTA and CDR2 FQGNSA.

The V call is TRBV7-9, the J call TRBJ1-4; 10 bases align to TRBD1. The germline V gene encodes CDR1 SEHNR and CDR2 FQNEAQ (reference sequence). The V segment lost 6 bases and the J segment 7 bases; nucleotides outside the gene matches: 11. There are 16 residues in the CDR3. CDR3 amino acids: CASRPLLGTGVEKLFF. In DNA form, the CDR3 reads TGTGCCAGCAGACCACTCCTCGGGACAGGGGTTGAAAAACTGTTTTTT.

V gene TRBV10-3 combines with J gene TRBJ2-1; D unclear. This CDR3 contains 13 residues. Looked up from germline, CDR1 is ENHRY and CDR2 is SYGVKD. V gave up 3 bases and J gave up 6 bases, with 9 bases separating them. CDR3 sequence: CAISDGLTNEQFF. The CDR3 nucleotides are TGTGCCATCAGTGATGGTCTCACCAATGAGCAGTTCTTC.

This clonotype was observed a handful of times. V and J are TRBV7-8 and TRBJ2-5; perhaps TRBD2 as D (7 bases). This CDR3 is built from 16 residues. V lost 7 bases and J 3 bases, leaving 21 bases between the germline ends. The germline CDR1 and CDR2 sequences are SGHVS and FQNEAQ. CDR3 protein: CASTKGGGGLKETQYF. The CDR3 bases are TGTGCCAGCACTAAGGGGGGGGGTGGATTGAAAGAGACCCAGTACTTC.

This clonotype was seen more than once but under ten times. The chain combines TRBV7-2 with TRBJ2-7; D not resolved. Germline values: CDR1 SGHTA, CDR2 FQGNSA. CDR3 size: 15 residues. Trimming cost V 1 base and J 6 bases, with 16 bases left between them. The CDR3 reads CASSLDRLANPEQYF. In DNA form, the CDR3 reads TGTGCCAGCAGCTTAGATCGGTTAGCCAACCCCGAGCAGTACTTC.

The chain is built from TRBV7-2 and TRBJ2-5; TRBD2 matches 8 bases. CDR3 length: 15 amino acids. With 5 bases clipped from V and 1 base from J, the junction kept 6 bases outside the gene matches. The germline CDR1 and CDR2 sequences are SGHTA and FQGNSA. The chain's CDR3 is CASSTLAGPQETQYF. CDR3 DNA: TGTGCCAGCAGCACATTAGCGGGACCCCAAGAGACCCAGTACTTC. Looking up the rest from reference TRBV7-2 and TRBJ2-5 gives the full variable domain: GAGVSQSPSNKVTEKGKDVELRCDPISGHTALYWYRQSLGQGLEFLIYFQGNSAPDKSGLPSDRFSAERTGGSVSTLTIQRTQQEDSAVYLCASSTLAGPQETQYFGPGTRLLVL.

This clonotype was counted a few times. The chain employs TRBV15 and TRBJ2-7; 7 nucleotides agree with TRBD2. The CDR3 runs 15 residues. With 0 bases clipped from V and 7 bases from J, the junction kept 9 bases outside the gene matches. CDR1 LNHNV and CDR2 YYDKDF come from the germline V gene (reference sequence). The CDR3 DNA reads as TGTGCCACCAGCAGAGAATCGGGGGGAGCAGGTGAGCAGTACTTC. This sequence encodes CATSRESGGAGEQYF. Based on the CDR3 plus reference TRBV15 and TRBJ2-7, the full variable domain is DAMVIQNPRYQVTQFGKPVTLSCSQTLNHNVMYWYQQKSSQAPKLLFHYYDKDFNNEADTPDNFQSRRPNTSFCFLDIRSPGLGDTAMYLCATSRESGGAGEQYFGPGTRLTVT.

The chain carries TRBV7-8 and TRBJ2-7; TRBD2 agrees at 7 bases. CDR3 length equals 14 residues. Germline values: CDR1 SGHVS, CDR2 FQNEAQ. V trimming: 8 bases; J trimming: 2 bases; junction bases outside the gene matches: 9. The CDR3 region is CASSSGGNTYEQYF. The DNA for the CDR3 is TGTGCCAGCTCCTCGGGAGGAAACACCTACGAGCAGTACTTC.

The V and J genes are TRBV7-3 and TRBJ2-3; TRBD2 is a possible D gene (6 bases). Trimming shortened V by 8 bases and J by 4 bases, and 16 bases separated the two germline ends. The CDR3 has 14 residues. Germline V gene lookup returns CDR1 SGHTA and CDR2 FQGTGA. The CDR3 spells CASARGGGPDTQYF. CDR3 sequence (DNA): TGTGCCAGCGCAAGGGGAGGTGGGCCAGATACGCAGTATTTT.

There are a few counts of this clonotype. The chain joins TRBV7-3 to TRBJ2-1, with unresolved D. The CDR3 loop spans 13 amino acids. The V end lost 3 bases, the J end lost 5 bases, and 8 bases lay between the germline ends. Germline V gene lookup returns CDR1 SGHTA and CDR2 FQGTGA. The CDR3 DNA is TGTGCCAGCAGCTTTTCTACCGACAATGAGCAGTTCTTC. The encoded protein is CASSFSTDNEQFF. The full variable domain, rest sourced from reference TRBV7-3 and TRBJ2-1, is GAGVSQTPSNKVTEKGKYVELRCDPISGHTALYWYRQSLGQGPEFLIYFQGTGAADDSGLPNDRFFAVRPEGSVSTLKIQRTERGDSAVYLCASSFSTDNEQFFGPGTRLTVL.